This T cell receptor (beta chain) is drawn from a study of T-cell reconstitution after alpha-beta-depleted transplantation in children. This clonotype was counted at least ten times. The TCRbeta library incorporated unique molecular identifiers. TCRdb itself ran the PCR reads through MiXCR, one entry per CDR3 protein. The sample carries around 87,000 distinct CDR3 sequences, roughly 8.8% recorded once. V trimming: 5 bases; J trimming: 3 bases; junction bases outside the gene matches: 7. The germline V gene encodes CDR1 SGHTA and CDR2 FQGNSA. The CDR3 length is 15 residues. The source material was PBMCs from the stem cell graft donor, sampled from the stem cell graft. J is TRBJ2-7 and V is TRBV7-2; the match to TRBD2 covers 10 bases. This sequence originates from a human donor who donated a stem cell graft to a child with congenital amegakaryocytic thrombocytopenia. CDR3 in DNA: TGTGCCAGCAGCATTCTAGCGGGGGCCAGCTACGAGCAGTACTTC. Translated: CASSILAGASYEQYF.